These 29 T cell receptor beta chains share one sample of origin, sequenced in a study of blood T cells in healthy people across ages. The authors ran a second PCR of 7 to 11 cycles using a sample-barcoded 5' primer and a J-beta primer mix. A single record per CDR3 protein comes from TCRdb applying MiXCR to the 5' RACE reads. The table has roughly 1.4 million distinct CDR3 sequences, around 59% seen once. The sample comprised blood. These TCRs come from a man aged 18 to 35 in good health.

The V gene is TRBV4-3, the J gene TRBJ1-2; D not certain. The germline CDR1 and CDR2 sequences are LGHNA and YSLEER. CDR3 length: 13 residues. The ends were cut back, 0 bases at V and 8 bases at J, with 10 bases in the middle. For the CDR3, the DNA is TGCGCCAGCAGCCAAGATGCCGTTATGGGCTACACCTTC. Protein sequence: CASSQDAVMGYTF.

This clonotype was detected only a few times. In DNA form, the CDR3 reads TGTGCCAGCAGTCCAGGATCCTCGCAAGCTGGCACGCAGTATTTT. Protein sequence: CASSPGSSQAGTQYF. The chain couples TRBV12-3 or TRBV12-4 to TRBJ2-3; D is unclear. V lost 5 bases and J lost 9, with 21 bases in between. The CDR3 runs to 15 residues.

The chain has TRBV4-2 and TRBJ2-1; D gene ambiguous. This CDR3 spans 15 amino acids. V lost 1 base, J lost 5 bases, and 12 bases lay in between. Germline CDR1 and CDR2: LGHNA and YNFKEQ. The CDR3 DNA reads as TGTGCCAGCAGCCAAGGGGCGCCGACGAACAATGAGCAGTTCTTC. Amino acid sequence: CASSQGAPTNNEQFF.

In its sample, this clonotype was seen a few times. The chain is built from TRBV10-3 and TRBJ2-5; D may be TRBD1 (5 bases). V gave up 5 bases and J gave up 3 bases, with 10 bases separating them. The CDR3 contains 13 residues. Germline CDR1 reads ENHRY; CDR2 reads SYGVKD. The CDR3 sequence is CAISLTEEETQYF. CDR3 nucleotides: TGTGCCATCAGTTTGACAGAAGAAGAGACCCAGTACTTC.

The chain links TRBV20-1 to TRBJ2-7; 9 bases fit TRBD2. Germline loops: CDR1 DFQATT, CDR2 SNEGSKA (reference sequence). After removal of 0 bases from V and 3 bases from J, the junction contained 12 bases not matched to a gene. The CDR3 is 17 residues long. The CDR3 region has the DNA TGCAGTGCTAGAGACATAGGAGGGCTAGCGGGGAGCTACGAGCAGTACTTC. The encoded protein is CSARDIGGLAGSYEQYF.

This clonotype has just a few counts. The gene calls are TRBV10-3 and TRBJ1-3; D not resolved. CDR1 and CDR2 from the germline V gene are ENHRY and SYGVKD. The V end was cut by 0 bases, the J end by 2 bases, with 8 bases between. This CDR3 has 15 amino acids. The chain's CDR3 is CAISESVTAGNTIYF. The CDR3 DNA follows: TGTGCCATCAGTGAGTCGGTAACTGCTGGAAACACCATATATTTT.

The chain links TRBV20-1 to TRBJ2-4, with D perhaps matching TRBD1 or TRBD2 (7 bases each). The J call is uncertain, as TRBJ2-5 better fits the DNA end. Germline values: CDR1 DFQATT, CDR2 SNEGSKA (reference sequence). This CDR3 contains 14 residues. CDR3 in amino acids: CSARKAGGASTQYF. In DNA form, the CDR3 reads TGCAGTGCTAGAAAGGCAGGGGGGGCGTCGACCCAGTACTTC.

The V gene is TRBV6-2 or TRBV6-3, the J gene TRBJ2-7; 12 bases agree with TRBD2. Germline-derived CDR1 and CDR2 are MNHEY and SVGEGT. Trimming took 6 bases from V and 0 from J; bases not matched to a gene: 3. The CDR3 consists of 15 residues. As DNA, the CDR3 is TGTGCCAGCAGACGGACTAGCGGGGCCTCCTACGAGCAGTACTTC. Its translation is CASRRTSGASYEQYF.

The CDR3 DNA is TGTGCCAGCAGCTTTATTAGCCAGCGGTTTAAGGATACGCAGTATTTT. Its translation: CASSFISQRFKDTQYF. The chain carries TRBV7-9 and TRBJ2-3; D possibly corresponds to TRBD2 (5 bases). This CDR3 comprises 16 residues. CDR1 SEHNR and CDR2 FQNEAQ come from the germline V gene (reference sequence). V lost 3 bases and J 6 bases, leaving 19 bases between the germline ends.

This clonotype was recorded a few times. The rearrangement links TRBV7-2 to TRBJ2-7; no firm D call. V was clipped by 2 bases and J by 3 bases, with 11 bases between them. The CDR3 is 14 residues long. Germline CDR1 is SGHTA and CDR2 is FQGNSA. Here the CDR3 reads CASSLRRTGYEQYF. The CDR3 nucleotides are TGTGCCAGCAGCTTACGGCGTACCGGCTACGAGCAGTACTTC.

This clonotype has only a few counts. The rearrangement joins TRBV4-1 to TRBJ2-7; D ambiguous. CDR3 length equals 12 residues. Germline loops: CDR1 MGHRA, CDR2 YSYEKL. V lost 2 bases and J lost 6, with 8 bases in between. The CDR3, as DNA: TGCGCCAGCAGCCAACCGGGTACCGAGCAGTACTTC. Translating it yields CASSQPGTEQYF.

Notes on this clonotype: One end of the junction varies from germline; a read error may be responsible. The CDR3 DNA sequence: TGCAGCGTCGAAGACTCGACTGGCGGACTGTCCGAGCAGTACTTC. The encoded protein is CSVEDSTGGLSEQYF. The J gene is TRBJ2-7, the V gene TRBV29-1, with D possibly matching TRBD2 (5 bases). The length of the CDR3 is 15 residues. Germline-derived CDR1 and CDR2 are SQVTM and ANQGSEA.

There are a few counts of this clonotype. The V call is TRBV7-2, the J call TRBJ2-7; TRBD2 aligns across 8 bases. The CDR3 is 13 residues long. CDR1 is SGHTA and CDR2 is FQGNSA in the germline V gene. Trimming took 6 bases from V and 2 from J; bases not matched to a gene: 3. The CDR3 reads CASRETSAYEQYF. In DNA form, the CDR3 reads TGTGCCAGCAGAGAGACTAGCGCCTACGAGCAGTACTTC.

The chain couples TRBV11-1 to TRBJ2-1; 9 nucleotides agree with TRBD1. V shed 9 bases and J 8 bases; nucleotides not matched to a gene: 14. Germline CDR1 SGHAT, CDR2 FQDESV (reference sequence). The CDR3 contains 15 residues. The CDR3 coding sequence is TGTGCCAGTCCGGGACAGGGAGAGATTACGGATGAGCAGTTCTTC. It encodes CASPGQGEITDEQFF.

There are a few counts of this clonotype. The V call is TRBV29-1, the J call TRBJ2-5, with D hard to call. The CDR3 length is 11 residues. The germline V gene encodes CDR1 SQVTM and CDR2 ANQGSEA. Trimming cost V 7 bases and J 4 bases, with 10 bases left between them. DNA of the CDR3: TGCAGCGACGGCGGCGGAGAGACCCAGTACTTC. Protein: CSDGGGETQYF.

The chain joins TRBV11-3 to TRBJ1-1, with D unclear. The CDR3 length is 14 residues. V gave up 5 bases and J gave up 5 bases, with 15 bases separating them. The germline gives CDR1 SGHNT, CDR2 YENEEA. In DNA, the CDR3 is TGTGCCAGCAGCCCAAGTGGCCTCGGGACTGAAGCTTTCTTT. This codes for CASSPSGLGTEAFF.

CDR3 DNA: TGTGCCAGCAGCCGAACAGGGTTCCATGGCTACACCTTC. It translates to CASSRTGFHGYTF. The chain has TRBV6-5 and TRBJ1-2; D may be TRBD1 (6 bases). V shed 6 bases and J shed 6 bases, with 14 bases lying between them. The CDR3 covers 13 residues. Germline loops: CDR1 MNHEY, CDR2 SVGAGI.

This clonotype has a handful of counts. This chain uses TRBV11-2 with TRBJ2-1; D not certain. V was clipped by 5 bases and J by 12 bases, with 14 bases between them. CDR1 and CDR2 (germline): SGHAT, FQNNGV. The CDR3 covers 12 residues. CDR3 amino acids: CASSPNTDAQFF. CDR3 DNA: TGTGCCAGCAGCCCAAACACCGACGCGCAGTTCTTC.

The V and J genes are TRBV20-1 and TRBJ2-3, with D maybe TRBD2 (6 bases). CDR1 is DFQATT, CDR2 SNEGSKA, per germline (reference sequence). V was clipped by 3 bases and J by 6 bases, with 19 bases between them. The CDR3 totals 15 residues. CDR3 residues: CSASLTGLGKDTQYF. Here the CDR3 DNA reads TGCAGTGCTAGTCTTACGGGACTTGGGAAGGATACGCAGTATTTT.

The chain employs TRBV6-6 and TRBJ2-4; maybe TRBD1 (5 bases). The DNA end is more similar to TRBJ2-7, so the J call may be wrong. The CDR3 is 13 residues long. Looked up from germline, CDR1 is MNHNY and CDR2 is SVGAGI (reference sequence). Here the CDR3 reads CASTSGFTYEQYF. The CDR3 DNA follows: TGTGCCAGCACCTCAGGGTTCACCTACGAGCAGTACTTC.

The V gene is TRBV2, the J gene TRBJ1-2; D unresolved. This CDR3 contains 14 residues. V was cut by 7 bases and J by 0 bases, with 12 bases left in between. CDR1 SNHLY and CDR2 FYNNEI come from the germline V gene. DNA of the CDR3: TGTGCCAGCAACGAGGGAGGGACTAACTATGGCTACACCTTC. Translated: CASNEGGTNYGYTF.

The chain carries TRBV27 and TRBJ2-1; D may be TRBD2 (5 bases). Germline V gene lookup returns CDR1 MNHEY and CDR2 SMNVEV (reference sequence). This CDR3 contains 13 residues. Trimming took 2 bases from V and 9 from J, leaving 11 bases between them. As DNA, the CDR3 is TGTGCCAGCAGTTTAATCTCTAGCTCTGAGCAGTTCTTC. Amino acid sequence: CASSLISSSEQFF.

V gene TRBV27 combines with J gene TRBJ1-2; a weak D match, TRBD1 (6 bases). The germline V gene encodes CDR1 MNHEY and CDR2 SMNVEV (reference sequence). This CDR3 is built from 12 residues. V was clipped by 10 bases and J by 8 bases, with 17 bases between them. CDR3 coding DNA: TGTGCCACAACGACAAGGGGGGAAGGCTACACCTTC. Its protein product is CATTTRGEGYTF.

The CDR3 DNA reads TGTGCCACCAGTGAAAGAGGGGACAGGGAGAATCAGCCCCAGCATTTT. It codes for CATSERGDRENQPQHF. The chain is built from TRBV24-1 and TRBJ1-5; 9 positions agree with TRBD1. Germline V gives CDR1 KGHDR, CDR2 SFDVKD. Germline trimming cut 4 bases from V and 4 bases from J; bases unmatched to any gene: 7. The CDR3 has 16 residues.

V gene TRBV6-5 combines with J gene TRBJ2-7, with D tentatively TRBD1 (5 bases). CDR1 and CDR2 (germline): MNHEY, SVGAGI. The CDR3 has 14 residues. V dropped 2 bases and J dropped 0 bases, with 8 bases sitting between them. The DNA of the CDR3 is TGTGCCAGCAGTTACACGGACAACTCCTACGAGCAGTACTTC. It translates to CASSYTDNSYEQYF.

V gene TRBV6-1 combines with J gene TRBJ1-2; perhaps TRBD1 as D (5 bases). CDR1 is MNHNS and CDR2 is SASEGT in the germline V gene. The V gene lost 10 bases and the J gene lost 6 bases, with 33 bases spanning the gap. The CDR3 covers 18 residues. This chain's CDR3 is CATFIGADFRELADGYTF. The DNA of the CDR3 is TGTGCCACTTTCATAGGCGCGGATTTCAGGGAGCTAGCGGATGGCTACACCTTC.

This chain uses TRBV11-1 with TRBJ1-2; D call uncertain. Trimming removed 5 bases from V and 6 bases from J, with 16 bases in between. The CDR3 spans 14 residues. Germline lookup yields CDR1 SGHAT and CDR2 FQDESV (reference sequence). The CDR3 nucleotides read TGTGCCAGCAGCCCAGGACGGCGAAACGATGGCTACACCTTC. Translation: CASSPGRRNDGYTF.

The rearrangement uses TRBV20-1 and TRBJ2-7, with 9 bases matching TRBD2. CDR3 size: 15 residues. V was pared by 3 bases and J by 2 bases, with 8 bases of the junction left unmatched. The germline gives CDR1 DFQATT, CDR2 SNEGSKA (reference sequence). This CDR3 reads CSARGVAGVTYEQYF. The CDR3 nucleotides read TGCAGTGCTAGGGGCGTAGCGGGGGTGACCTACGAGCAGTACTTC.

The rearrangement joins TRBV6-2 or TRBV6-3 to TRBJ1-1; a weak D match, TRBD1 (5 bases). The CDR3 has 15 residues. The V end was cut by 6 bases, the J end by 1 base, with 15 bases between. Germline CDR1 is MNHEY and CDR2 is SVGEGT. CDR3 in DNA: TGTGCCAGCAGCCGAGACAGTGGATCGAACACTGAAGCTTTCTTT. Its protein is CASSRDSGSNTEAFF.